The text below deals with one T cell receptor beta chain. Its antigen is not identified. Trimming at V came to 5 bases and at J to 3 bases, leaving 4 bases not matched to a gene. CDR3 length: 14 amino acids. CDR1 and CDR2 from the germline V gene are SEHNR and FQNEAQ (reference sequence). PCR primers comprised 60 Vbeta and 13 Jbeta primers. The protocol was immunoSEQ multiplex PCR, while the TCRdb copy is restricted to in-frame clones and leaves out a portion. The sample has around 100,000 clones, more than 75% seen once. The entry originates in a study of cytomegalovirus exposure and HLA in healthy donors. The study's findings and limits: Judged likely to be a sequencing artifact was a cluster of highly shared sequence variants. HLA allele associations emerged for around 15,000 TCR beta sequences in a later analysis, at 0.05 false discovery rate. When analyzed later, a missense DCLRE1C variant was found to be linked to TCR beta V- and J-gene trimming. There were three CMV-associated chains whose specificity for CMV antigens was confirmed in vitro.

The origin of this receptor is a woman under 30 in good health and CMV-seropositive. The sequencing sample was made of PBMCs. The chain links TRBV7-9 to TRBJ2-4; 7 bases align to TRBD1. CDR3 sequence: CASSRQGGKNIQYF. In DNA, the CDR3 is TGTGCCAGCAGCCGACAGGGTGGCAAAAACATTCAGTACTTC.